This TCR beta chain was identified in a study of T cell repertoires in cytomegalovirus infection. Across the study: Evidence of both CMV infection and a matching HLA type came from public TCR beta signatures.

Worth noting for this clonotype: Antigen: not known.

Study outcomes and limitations: HLA-C-restricted CMV clonotypes gave the most frequent clonotype in two of eight donors. Using cumulative public TCR beta family frequency, the authors identified those who carried CMV together with the relevant HLA.

MiXCR, run by TCRdb on the reads, gives a single entry per CDR3 protein. The sample has roughly 300,000 distinct CDR3 sequences, more than 8% seen once. Looked up from germline, CDR1 is KGHSH and CDR2 is LQKENI. CDR3 length: 14 amino acids. V was pared by 3 bases and J by 0 bases, with 8 bases between. This chain joins TRBV18 and TRBJ1-1, with D uncertain. This receptor was taken from a human donor in good health (CMV status not recorded). Some clones in this sample may be carry-over from other donors' samples. The sample consisted of PBMCs. The DNA of the CDR3 is TGTGCCAGCTCACCGGTCGCCTTGAACACTGAAGCTTTCTTT. Translation gives CASSPVALNTEAFF.